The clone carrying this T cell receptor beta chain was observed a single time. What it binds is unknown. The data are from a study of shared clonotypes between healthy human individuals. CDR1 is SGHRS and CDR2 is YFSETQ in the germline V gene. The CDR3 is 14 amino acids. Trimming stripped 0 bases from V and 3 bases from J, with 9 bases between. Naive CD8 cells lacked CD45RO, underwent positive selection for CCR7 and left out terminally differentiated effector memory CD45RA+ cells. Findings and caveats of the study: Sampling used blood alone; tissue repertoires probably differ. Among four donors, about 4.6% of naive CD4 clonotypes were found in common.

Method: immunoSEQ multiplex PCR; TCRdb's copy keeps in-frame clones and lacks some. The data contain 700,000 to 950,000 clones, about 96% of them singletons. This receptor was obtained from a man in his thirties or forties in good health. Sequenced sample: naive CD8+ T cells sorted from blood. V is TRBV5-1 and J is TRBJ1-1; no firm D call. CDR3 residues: CASSLAVLDTEAFF. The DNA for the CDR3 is TGCGCCAGCAGCTTGGCAGTGTTGGACACTGAAGCTTTCTTT.